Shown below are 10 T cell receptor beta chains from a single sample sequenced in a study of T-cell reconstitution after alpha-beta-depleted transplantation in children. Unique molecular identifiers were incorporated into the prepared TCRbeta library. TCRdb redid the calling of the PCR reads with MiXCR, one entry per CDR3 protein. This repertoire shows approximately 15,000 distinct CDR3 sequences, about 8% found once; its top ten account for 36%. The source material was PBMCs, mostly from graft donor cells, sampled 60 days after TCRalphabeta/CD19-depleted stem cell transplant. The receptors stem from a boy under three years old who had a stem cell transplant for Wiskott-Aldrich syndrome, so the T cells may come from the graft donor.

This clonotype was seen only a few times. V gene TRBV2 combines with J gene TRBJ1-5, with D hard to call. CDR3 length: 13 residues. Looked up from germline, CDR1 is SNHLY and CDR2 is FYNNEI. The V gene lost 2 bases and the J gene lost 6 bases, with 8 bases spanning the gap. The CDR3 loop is CASSETMSQPQHF. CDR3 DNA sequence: TGTGCCAGCAGTGAAACGATGAGTCAGCCCCAGCATTTT.

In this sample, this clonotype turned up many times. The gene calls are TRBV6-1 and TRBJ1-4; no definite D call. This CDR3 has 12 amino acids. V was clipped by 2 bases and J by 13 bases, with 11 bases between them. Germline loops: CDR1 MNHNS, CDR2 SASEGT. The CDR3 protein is CASSEYRLRLFF. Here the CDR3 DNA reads TGTGCCAGCAGTGAATACCGACTAAGACTGTTTTTT.

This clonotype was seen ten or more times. For the CDR3, the DNA is TGTGCCAGCAGTTTTTGGGACAGGACCAACTATGGCTACACCTTC. Translating gives CASSFWDRTNYGYTF. The V gene is TRBV12-3 or TRBV12-4, the J gene TRBJ1-2, with 8 bases that match TRBD1. This CDR3 has 15 amino acids. The V gene end was trimmed by 3 bases and the J gene end by 2 bases; junction bases not matched to a gene: 5.

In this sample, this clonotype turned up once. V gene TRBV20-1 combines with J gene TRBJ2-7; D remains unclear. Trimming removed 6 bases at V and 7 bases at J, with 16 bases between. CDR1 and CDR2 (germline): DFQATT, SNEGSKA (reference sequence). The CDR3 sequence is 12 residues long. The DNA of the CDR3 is TGCAGTGCCGACGACGCTCTGGGAGAGCAGTACTTC. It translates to CSADDALGEQYF.

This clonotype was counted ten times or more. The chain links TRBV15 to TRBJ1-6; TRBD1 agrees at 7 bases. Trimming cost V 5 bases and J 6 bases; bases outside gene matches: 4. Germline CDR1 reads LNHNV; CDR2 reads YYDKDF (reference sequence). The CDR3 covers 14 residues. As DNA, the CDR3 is TGTGCCACCAGCGGGAGGGACAGTAATTCACCCCTCCACTTT. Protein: CATSGRDSNSPLHF.

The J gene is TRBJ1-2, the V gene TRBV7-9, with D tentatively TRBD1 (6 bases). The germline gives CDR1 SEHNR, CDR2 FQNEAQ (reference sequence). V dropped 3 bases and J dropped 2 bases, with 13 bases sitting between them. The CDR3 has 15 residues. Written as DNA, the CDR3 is TGTGCCAGCAGCTTTTCAGGGGCAATAAACTATGGCTACACCTTC. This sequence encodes CASSFSGAINYGYTF.

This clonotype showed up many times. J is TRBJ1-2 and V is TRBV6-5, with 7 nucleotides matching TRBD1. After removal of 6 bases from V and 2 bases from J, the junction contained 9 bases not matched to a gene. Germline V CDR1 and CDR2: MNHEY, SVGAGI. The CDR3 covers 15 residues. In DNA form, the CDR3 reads TGTGCCAGCAGGGGGGACGTAGGGGGCAACTATGGCTACACCTTC. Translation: CASRGDVGGNYGYTF.

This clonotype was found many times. This chain's CDR3 is CASSLGGNEQFF. The DNA of the CDR3 is TGTGCCAGCAGTTTGGGGGGGAATGAGCAGTTCTTC. This chain links TRBV12-3 or TRBV12-4 with TRBJ2-1; 7 nucleotides line up with TRBD2. This CDR3 region has 12 residues. Trimming took 3 bases from V and 7 from J; bases not matched to a gene: 0.

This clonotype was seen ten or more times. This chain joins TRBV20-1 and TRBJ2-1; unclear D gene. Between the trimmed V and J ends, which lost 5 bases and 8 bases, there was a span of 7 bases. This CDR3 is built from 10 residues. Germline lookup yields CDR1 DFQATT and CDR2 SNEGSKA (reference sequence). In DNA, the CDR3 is TGCAGTGCTTTGGCCTATGAGCAGTTCTTC. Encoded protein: CSALAYEQFF.

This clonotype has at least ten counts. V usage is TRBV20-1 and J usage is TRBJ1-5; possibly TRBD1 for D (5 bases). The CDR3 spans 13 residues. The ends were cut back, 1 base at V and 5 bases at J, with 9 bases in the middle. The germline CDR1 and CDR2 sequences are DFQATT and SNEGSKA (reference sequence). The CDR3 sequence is CSARGQPYQPQHF. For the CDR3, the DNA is TGCAGTGCTAGAGGACAGCCATATCAGCCCCAGCATTTT.